The T cell receptor (beta chain) described here comes from a study of T cells after posttransplantation cyclophosphamide. Profiling relied on immunoSEQ multiplex PCR, and the TCRdb table lists in-frame clones only, not all of them. This table holds 9,500 to 14,000 clones, 85% to 95% found once. Busulfan-fludarabine conditioning, marrow transplant, and cyclophosphamide on days +3 and +4 were administered. With respect to this clone: Its antigen is as yet unknown.

Study conclusions and caveats: Recipient CMV seropositivity and CMV reactivation strongly tracked TRB clonality.

The CDR3 extends over 14 amino acids. From germline, CDR1 is SGHAT and CDR2 FQNNGV. V trimming: 1 base; J trimming: 6 bases; junction bases outside the gene matches: 6. The material was PBMCs, obtained after allogeneic stem cell transplant with posttransplant cyclophosphamide. This TCR derives from a female patient aged 30 to 40 who received an allogeneic stem cell transplant from an unrelated donor, was CMV-positive, and had no GVHD. Some T cells could come from the graft donor. The V call is TRBV11-2, the J call TRBJ2-7; TRBD2 aligns across 7 bases. The CDR3 spells CASSLALAKGEQYF. DNA for the CDR3: TGTGCCAGCAGCTTAGCACTAGCGAAGGGCGAGCAGTACTTC. Filled out from reference TRBV11-2 and TRBJ2-7, the complete variable domain reads EAGVAQSPRYKIIEKRQSVAFWCNPISGHATLYWYQQILGQGPKLLIQFQNNGVVDDSQLPKDRFSAERLKGVDSTLKIQPAKLEDSAVYLCASSLALAKGEQYFGPGTRLTVT.